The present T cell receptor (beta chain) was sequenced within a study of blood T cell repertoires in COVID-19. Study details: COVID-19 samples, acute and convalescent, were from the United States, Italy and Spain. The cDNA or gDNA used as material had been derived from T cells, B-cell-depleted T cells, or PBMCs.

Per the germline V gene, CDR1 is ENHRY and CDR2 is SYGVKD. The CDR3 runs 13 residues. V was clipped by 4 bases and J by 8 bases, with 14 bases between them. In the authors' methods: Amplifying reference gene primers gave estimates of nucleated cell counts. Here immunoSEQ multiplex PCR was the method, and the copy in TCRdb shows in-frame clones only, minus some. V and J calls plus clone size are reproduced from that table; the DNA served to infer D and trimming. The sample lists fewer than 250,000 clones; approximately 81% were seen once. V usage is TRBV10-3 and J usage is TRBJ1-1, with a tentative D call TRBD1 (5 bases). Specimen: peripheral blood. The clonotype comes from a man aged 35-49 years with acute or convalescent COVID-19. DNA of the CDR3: TGTGCCATCAGTGCCAGCCTGAACAGGGAAGCTTTCTTT. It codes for CAISASLNREAFF.